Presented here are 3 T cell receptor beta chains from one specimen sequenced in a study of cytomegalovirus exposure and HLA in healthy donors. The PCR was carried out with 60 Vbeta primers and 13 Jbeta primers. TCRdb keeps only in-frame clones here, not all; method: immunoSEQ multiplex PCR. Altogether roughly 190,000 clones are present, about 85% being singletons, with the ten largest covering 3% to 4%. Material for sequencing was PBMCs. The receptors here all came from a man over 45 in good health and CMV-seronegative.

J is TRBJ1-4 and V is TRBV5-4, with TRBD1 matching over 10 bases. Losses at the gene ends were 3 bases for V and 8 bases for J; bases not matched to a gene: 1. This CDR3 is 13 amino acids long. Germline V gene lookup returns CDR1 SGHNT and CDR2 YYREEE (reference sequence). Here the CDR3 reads CASSWDRGEKLFF. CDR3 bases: TGTGCCAGCAGCTGGGACAGGGGAGAAAAACTGTTTTTT. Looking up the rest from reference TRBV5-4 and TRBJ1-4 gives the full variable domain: ETGVTQSPTHLIKTRGQQVTLRCSSQSGHNTVSWYQQALGQGPQFIFQYYREEENGRGNFPPRFSGLQFPNYSSELNVNALELDDSALYLCASSWDRGEKLFFGSGTQLSVL.

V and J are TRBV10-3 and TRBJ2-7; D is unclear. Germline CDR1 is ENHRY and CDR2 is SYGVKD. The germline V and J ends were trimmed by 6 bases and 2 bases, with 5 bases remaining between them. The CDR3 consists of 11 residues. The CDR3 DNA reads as TGTGCCATCAGACAGACCTACGAGCAGTACTTC. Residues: CAIRQTYEQYF.

CDR3 bases: TGTGCCAGCAGTTCCGACAGAAACCAGCCCCAGCATTTT. It codes for CASSSDRNQPQHF. V and J are TRBV6-1 and TRBJ1-5, with D possibly TRBD1 on 5 matching bases. Trimming left V 5 bases short and J 7 bases short, with 12 bases between. The CDR3 is 13 amino acids. Germline V gives CDR1 MNHNS, CDR2 SASEGT.